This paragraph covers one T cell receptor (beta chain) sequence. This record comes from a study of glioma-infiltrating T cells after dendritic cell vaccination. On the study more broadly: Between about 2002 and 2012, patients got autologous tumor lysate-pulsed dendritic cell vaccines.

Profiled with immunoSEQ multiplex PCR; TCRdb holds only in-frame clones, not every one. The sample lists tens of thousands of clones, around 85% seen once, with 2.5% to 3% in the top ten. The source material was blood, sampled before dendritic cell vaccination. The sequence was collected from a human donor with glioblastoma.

CDR3 sequence: CASTGRSFEKLFF. The CDR3 bases are TGTGCCAGCACGGGAAGGAGCTTTGAAAAACTGTTTTTT. The genes are TRBV2 and TRBJ1-4; D remains unclear. From germline, CDR1 is SNHLY and CDR2 FYNNEI. V was clipped by 7 bases and J by 7 bases, with 13 bases between them. The CDR3 covers 13 residues.